This T cell receptor beta chain was captured by sequencing in a study of blood T cell repertoires in COVID-19 (TCRdb year 2020). In the study overall: Collaborator samples came from the United States, Italy and Spain and covered acute and convalescent phases of COVID-19. The material from the prospective study consisted of cDNA or gDNA derived from T cells, B-cell-depleted T cells, or PBMCs. Deeply sampled blood TCRbeta repertoires from subjects exposed to, actively infected with, or recovered from COVID-19 were included in the dataset. A freely available public database, intended as a resource for researchers studying the immune response to SARS-CoV-2, is where the repertoires were released. Samples were obtained from the ongoing ImmuneRACE study (first 160 participants) and from over 1,000 subjects provided by 6 global collaborators. Sample metadata almost always included a de-identified subject ID, COVID-19 status, age in years and sex. Where available, HLA class I and class II types were taken from metadata supplied by the sample provider and were not determined by assay-based typing. Points the paper makes about the study in general: The quantity of clinical and demographic metadata differed by source and by participant and was supplied without curation.

Note on this clone: Its cognate antigen has yet to be identified. There are no base qualities to consult, and no much larger clone falls within one base.

The collaborating institutions used their own protocols to collect whole blood in K2EDTA tubes. Collaborator samples were shipped for TCRbeta analysis as frozen whole blood, isolated PBMCs, or DNA extracted from either sample type. TCRbeta CDR3 regions were amplified from genomic DNA by means of the immunoSEQ Assay, a bias-controlled multiplex PCR. On the study's bioinformatics: The number of nucleated cells in each sample was estimated by amplification of reference gene primers within the assay. To quantify the absolute abundance of each unique TCRbeta CDR3 rearrangement, sequence reads were collapsed and filtered. For each sample, productive Simpson clonality was calculated as the square root of Simpson's diversity index across productive rearrangements. As stored in TCRdb, this immuneACCESS dataset retains in-frame rearrangements with V and J assigned. A fraction of the clones does not appear; measured against another copy, unresolved V genes explain less than half of the discrepancy, and the remainder lacks a known reason. The D gene and trimming were derived from the DNA, and the V and J assignments and clone size from that table. The sample records 150,000 to 200,000 clones, around 83% of which are singletons. Less than 1% of the sample lies in the top ten.

The sequence derives from a man younger than 35 with acute or convalescent COVID-19. Sequencing was carried out using peripheral blood.

The CDR3 protein: CASSFLTGEVETQYF. The nucleotide sequence is TGCGCCAGCAGCTTTTTGACAGGGGAAGTGGAGACCCAGTACTTC. The sequence joins TRBV5-1 to TRBJ2-5; the central 8 bases match TRBD1. From the germline V gene, CDR1 is SGHRS and CDR2 is YFSETQ. After removal of 2 bases from V and 5 bases from J, the junction retains 8 bases not matched to a gene. From its cysteine to its phenylalanine, the CDR3 spans 15 amino acids. The kept DNA is CDR3 alone, 45 bases in frame from the first base.